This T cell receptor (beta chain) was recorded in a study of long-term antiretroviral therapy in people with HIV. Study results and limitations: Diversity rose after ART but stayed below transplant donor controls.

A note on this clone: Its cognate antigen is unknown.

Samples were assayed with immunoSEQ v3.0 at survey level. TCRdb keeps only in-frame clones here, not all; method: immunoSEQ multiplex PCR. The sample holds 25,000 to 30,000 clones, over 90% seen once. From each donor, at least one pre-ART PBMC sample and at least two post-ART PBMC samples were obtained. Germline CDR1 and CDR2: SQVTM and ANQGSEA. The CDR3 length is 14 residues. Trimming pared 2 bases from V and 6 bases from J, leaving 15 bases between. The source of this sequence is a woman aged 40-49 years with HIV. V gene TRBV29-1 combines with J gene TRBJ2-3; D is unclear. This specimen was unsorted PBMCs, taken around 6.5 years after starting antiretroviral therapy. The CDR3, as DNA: TGCAGCGTTGAACAGGTCCTTTTTGGGGATACGCAGTATTTT. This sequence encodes CSVEQVLFGDTQYF.